This TCR beta chain originates from a study of blood T cell repertoires in COVID-19. About the study: The United States, Italy and Spain supplied acute and convalescent COVID-19 samples.

Source study methods: Amplifying reference gene primers gave estimates of nucleated cell counts. The table came from immunoSEQ multiplex PCR; TCRdb's copy has only in-frame clones and leaves some out. That table supplies the V and J calls and clone size; D and trimming were determined from the DNA. The sample has some 350,000 clones; over 70% are singletons. V lost 10 bases, J lost 4 bases, and 11 bases stayed unmatched. The CDR3 totals 15 residues. CDR1 is MNHEY and CDR2 is SMNVEV in the germline V gene (reference sequence). This clone was recorded once. Participants were aged roughly 18 to 90 years, lived in under 25 US areas, and enrolled virtually. Participants had their cohort set by participant-reported clinical history.

The source of this sequence is a man under 40 who had recovered from COVID-19. Material for sequencing was PBMCs or T cells enriched from blood (not recorded which). The chain employs TRBV27 and TRBJ1-4; 8 nucleotides agree with TRBD1. The CDR3 sequence: CANIRQGWGNEKLFF. CDR3 coding DNA: TGTGCCAACATACGACAGGGGTGGGGTAATGAAAAACTGTTTTTT.